The rows below give T cell receptor beta chains drawn from one sample of a study of shared clonotypes between healthy human individuals. Method: immunoSEQ multiplex PCR; TCRdb's copy keeps in-frame clones and lacks some. This table holds approximately 980,000 clones, about 80% found once. What was sequenced was memory CD4+ T cells sorted from blood. These receptors all come from a man aged 18 to 30 in good health. Both conserved end residues are part of each CDR3. The D gene is left open where the match is weak. The size field is filled for only some rows; it gives once, few, many or a size class.

V gene	J gene	D gene	clone size	CDR3 protein	CDR3 DNA
TRBV27	TRBJ1-4	TRBD1	.	CASSPGTGIPTNEKLFF	TGTGCCAGCAGCCCCGGGACAGGGATACCAACTAATGAAAAACTGTTTTTT
TRBV7-9	TRBJ2-1	.	.	CASSSGATSYNEQFF	TGTGCCAGCAGCTCGGGGGCTACTTCCTACAATGAGCAGTTCTTC
TRBV19	TRBJ1-5	TRBD1	.	CASSIGGQNSNQPQHF	TGTGCCAGTAGTATAGGGGGACAGAATAGCAATCAGCCCCAGCATTTT
TRBV10-3	TRBJ2-2	.	.	CAISGWGETNTGELFF	TGTGCCATCAGTGGCTGGGGAGAGACGAACACCGGGGAGCTGTTTTTT
TRBV6-4	TRBJ2-7	TRBD1	.	CASSEQGQGVNEQYF	TGTGCCAGCAGTGAACAGGGACAGGGAGTAAACGAGCAGTACTTC
TRBV6-6	TRBJ2-4	TRBD1	.	CASSYSIGTGGKYF	TGTGCCAGCAGTTACTCAATAGGGACAGGGGGAAAGTACTTC
TRBV5-6	TRBJ1-1	TRBD1	.	CASHWRGTGLFQFTEAFF	TGTGCCAGCCACTGGAGGGGGACAGGGTTGTTCCAGTTCACTGAAGCTTTCTTT
TRBV4-1	TRBJ1-6	TRBD1	.	CASSQDDRGSSYNSPLHF	TGCGCCAGCAGCCAAGACGACAGGGGGAGCTCCTATAATTCACCCCTCCACTTT
TRBV11-1	TRBJ2-4	.	.	CASSLVATTAKNIQYF	TGTGCCAGCAGCTTAGTGGCAACTACTGCCAAAAACATTCAGTACTTC
TRBV18	TRBJ1-4	.	.	CASSPLRGRDNEKLFF	TGTGCCAGCTCACCCCTCCGTGGCAGAGATAATGAAAAACTGTTTTTT
TRBV5-1	TRBJ1-5	.	.	CASSEDGSNQPQHF	TGCGCCAGCAGCGAGGACGGTAGCAATCAGCCCCAGCATTTT
TRBV28	TRBJ2-2	.	.	CASMTPNTGELFF	TGTGCCAGCATGACTCCTAACACCGGGGAGCTGTTTTTT
TRBV6-5	TRBJ1-2	TRBD1	.	CASTPGTVRGYTF	TGTGCCAGCACCCCCGGGACAGTCCGGGGCTACACCTTC
TRBV7-2	TRBJ1-6	TRBD1	.	CASSSGQGRSYNSPLHF	TGTGCCAGCAGCTCTGGACAGGGACGGTCCTATAATTCACCCCTCCACTTT
TRBV6-4	TRBJ2-1	TRBD2	.	CASSSLSGGAANEQFF	TGTGCCAGCAGCTCGCTTAGCGGGGGGGCCGCTAATGAGCAGTTCTTC
TRBV18	TRBJ2-5	.	.	CASSPTGSDETQYF	TGTGCCAGCTCACCAACAGGCTCTGATGAGACCCAGTACTTC
TRBV29-1	TRBJ2-1	.	.	CSVDAEYYNEQFF	TGCAGCGTTGATGCAGAATACTACAATGAGCAGTTCTTC
TRBV18	TRBJ1-4	.	.	CASSPSTGLNEKLFF	TGTGCCAGCTCACCATCGACAGGACTTAATGAAAAACTGTTTTTT
TRBV29-1	TRBJ2-7	TRBD1	few	CSVGDRTPTYEQYF	TGCAGCGTTGGGGACAGGACCCCCACCTACGAGCAGTACTTC
TRBV5-1	TRBJ2-2	.	.	CASSLELENTGELFF	TGCGCCAGCAGCTTGGAATTGGAAAACACCGGGGAGCTGTTTTTT
TRBV19	TRBJ1-2	.	.	CASSILGAQGYTF	TGTGCCAGTAGTATTCTGGGGGCGCAGGGCTACACCTTC
TRBV30	TRBJ1-3	TRBD1	.	CAWSSPGTGLNTIYF	TGTGCCTGGAGTTCACCGGGGACAGGGTTAAACACCATATATTTT
TRBV20-1	TRBJ2-7	.	.	CSARGPEGFSF	TGCAGTGCCCGCGGTCCCGAGGGTTTTTCCTTC
TRBV19	TRBJ2-1	.	.	CASSGGTSYAGQFF	TGTGCCAGTAGTGGTGGGACGTCTTACGCGGGGCAGTTCTTC
TRBV6-5	TRBJ2-3	TRBD2	.	CASSRLAGGTDTQYF	TGTGCCAGCAGTCGACTAGCGGGAGGCACAGATACGCAGTATTTT
TRBV4-1	TRBJ2-7	.	.	CASSLTVQDGIRYEQYF	TGCGCCAGCAGCCTGACGGTGCAGGACGGGATCCGGTACGAGCAGTACTTC
TRBV13	TRBJ2-7	.	.	CASSLGTTNEQYF	TGTGCCAGCAGCTTGGGGACAACGAACGAGCAGTACTTC
TRBV7-9	TRBJ1-4	.	.	CASSPPGATNEKLFF	TGTGCCAGCAGTCCCCCTGGGGCAACTAATGAAAAACTGTTTTTT
TRBV5-6	TRBJ2-7	TRBD2	few	CASSSLGTNSLREQYF	TGTGCCAGCAGCTCGCTCGGGACTAACTCCCTTAGGGAGCAGTACTTC
TRBV6-6	TRBJ1-2	.	.	CASSPLGSGYTF	TGTGCCAGCAGCCCCCTGGGCAGTGGCTACACCTTC
TRBV6-1	TRBJ1-2	.	.	CASSEGGGPGGYTF	TGTGCCAGCAGTGAAGGGGGAGGTCCAGGTGGCTACACCTTC
TRBV18	TRBJ1-4	.	once	CASSPLAGAEKLFF	TGTGCCAGCTCACCTCTGGCAGGGGCTGAAAAACTGTTTTTT
TRBV6-1	TRBJ2-6	.	.	CAVYRVGANVLTF	TGTGCCGTCTACCGAGTAGGGGCCAACGTCCTGACTTTC
TRBV29-1	TRBJ2-2	.	few	CSVVLDRNTGELFF	TGCAGCGTTGTTTTGGACAGGAACACCGGGGAGCTGTTTTTT
TRBV21-1	TRBJ2-7	.	.	CASSNTNRQGADAYEQYF	TGTGCCAGCAGCAATACCAACAGACAGGGGGCTGACGCCTACGAGCAGTACTTC
TRBV5-6	TRBJ2-2	TRBD2	.	CASSLRLAGVNTGELFF	TGTGCCAGCAGCCTGAGACTAGCGGGGGTGAACACCGGGGAGCTGTTTTTT
TRBV28	TRBJ1-5	.	.	CASSLPGNSNQPQHF	TGTGCCAGCAGTTTACCAGGGAATAGCAATCAGCCCCAGCATTTT
TRBV7-2	TRBJ1-1	.	.	CASGEGNGATEAFF	TGTGCCAGCGGAGAGGGAAATGGGGCCACTGAAGCTTTCTTT
TRBV11-2	TRBJ2-4	.	.	CASSLQNIQYF	TGTGCCAGCAGCTTGCAAAACATTCAGTACTTC
TRBV6-9	TRBJ1-5	TRBD1	.	CAENRGNQPQHF	TGTGCCGAGAACAGGGGGAATCAGCCCCAGCATTTT
TRBV6-5	TRBJ2-5	.	few	CASSYAKTQYF	TGTGCCAGCAGTTATGCGAAGACCCAGTACTTC
TRBV25-1	TRBJ2-5	.	few	CASSDPGVETQYF	TGTGCCAGCAGTGACCCAGGGGTGGAGACCCAGTACTTC
TRBV11-2	TRBJ1-3	.	once	CASAMGLNSGNTIYF	TGTGCCAGCGCGATGGGACTGAACTCTGGAAACACCATATATTTT
TRBV4-1	TRBJ2-5	TRBD2	.	CASSQVRRGFGETQYF	TGCGCCAGCAGCCAAGTCCGGCGGGGGTTCGGAGAGACCCAGTACTTC
TRBV29-1	TRBJ2-2	TRBD2	.	CSVSVAGGPATTGELFF	TGCAGCGTTTCCGTAGCGGGAGGGCCCGCAACTACCGGGGAGCTGTTTTTT
TRBV14	TRBJ1-1	.	.	CASSQDRQGEAFF	TGTGCCAGCAGCCAAGATCGTCAGGGCGAAGCTTTCTTT
TRBV6-6	TRBJ2-7	.	.	CASTRSGGTYEQYF	TGTGCCAGCACCCGCTCGGGGGGCACCTACGAGCAGTACTTC
TRBV5-6	TRBJ2-1	.	.	CASSMYTSSYNEQFF	TGTGCCAGCAGCATGTACACCAGCTCCTACAATGAGCAGTTCTTC
TRBV10-3	TRBJ1-5	.	.	CAISGYGGNQPQHF	TGTGCCATCAGTGGCTATGGGGGCAATCAGCCCCAGCATTTT
TRBV10-3	TRBJ2-2	TRBD1	.	CAIRVGFGTGGIGELFF	TGTGCCATCAGAGTCGGTTTTGGGACAGGGGGCATCGGGGAGCTGTTTTTT
TRBV2	TRBJ2-3	.	.	CASCLQGTNTDTQYF	TGTGCCAGCTGCTTGCAGGGAACAAACACAGATACGCAGTATTTT
TRBV5-4	TRBJ2-1	TRBD2	few	CASSAGLAGGRYEQFF	TGTGCCAGCTCGGCGGGACTAGCGGGGGGGCGATATGAGCAGTTCTTC
TRBV7-6	TRBJ1-6	.	.	CASSLASGNNSPLHF	TGTGCCAGCAGCTTAGCGAGCGGGAATAATTCACCCCTCCACTTT
TRBV15	TRBJ1-6	.	.	CATSSISSPLHF	TGTGCCACCAGCAGTATTAGTTCACCCCTCCACTTT
TRBV5-4	TRBJ1-2	.	few	CASSTGSANYGYTF	TGTGCCAGCAGCACAGGATCAGCTAACTATGGCTACACCTTC
TRBV9	TRBJ1-5	.	.	CASSVESSGWGAQHF	TGTGCCAGCAGCGTAGAGTCTTCAGGGTGGGGGGCCCAGCATTTT
TRBV11-3	TRBJ2-5	TRBD1	.	CASSPGTGGFYYQETQYF	TGTGCCAGCAGCCCCGGGACAGGGGGCTTTTACTACCAAGAGACCCAGTACTTC
TRBV2	TRBJ2-7	.	.	CASRTDSYEQYF	TGTGCCAGCAGAACCGACAGTTACGAGCAGTACTTC
TRBV13	TRBJ2-2	TRBD2	.	CASSFGLAEITGELFF	TGTGCCAGCAGCTTTGGACTAGCGGAAATCACCGGGGAGCTGTTTTTT
TRBV7-2	TRBJ2-7	TRBD2	.	CASSLTSGSGVYEQYF	TGTGCCAGCAGCTTAACTAGCGGGAGTGGCGTCTACGAGCAGTACTTC